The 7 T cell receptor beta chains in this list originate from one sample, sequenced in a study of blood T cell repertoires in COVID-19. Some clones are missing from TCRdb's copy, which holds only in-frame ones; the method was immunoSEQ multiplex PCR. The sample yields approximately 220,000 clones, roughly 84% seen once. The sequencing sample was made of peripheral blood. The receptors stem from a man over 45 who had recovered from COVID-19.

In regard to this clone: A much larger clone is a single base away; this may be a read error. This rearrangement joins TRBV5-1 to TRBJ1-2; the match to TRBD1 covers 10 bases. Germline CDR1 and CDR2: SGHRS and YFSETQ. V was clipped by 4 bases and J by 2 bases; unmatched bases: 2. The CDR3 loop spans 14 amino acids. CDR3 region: CASSPGQGNYGYTF. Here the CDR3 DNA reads TGCGCCAGCAGCCCGGGACAGGGGAACTATGGCTACACCTTC.

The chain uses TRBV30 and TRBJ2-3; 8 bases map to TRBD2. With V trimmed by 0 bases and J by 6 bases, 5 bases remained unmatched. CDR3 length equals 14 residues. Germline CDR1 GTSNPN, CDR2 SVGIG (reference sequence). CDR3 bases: TGTGCCTGGAGTGTAGGAGCGGGAGCCGATACGCAGTATTTT. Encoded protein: CAWSVGAGADTQYF.

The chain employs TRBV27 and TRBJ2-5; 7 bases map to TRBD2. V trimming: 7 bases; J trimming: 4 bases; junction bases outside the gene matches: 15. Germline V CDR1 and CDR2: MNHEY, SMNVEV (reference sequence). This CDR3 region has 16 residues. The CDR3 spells CASMGLGGGPRETQYF. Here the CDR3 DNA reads TGTGCCAGCATGGGACTGGGGGGAGGGCCGCGAGAGACCCAGTACTTC.

The CDR3 sequence: CAWSPGGRYTDTQYF. The CDR3 DNA reads as TGTGCCTGGAGTCCCGGCGGGAGGTACACAGATACGCAGTATTTT. V usage is TRBV30 and J usage is TRBJ2-3; 8 bases match TRBD2. Looked up from germline, CDR1 is GTSNPN and CDR2 is SVGIG (reference sequence). The CDR3 runs 15 residues. With 2 bases clipped from V and 2 bases from J, the junction kept 6 bases outside the gene matches.

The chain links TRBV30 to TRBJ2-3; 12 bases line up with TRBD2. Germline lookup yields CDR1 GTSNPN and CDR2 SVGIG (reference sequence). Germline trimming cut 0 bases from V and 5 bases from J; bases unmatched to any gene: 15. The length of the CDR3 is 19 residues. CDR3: CAWSVGGASGREGRDTQYF. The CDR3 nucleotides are TGTGCCTGGAGTGTAGGAGGAGCTAGCGGGAGGGAAGGAAGAGATACGCAGTATTTT.

The CDR3 spells CSVILAGVNNEQFF. The DNA for the CDR3 is TGCAGCGTTATACTAGCGGGAGTAAACAATGAGCAGTTCTTC. The V gene is TRBV29-1, the J gene TRBJ2-1; 11 bases fit TRBD2. The germline gives CDR1 SQVTM, CDR2 ANQGSEA. Trimming cost V 5 bases and J 5 bases; bases outside gene matches: 5. The CDR3 runs 14 residues.

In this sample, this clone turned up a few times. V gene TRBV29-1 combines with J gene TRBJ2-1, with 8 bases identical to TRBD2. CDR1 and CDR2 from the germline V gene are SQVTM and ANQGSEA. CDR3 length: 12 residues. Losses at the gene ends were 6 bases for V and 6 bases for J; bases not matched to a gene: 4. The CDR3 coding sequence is TGCAGCGTCGCTAGCGGGCCCAATGAGCAGTTCTTC. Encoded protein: CSVASGPNEQFF.